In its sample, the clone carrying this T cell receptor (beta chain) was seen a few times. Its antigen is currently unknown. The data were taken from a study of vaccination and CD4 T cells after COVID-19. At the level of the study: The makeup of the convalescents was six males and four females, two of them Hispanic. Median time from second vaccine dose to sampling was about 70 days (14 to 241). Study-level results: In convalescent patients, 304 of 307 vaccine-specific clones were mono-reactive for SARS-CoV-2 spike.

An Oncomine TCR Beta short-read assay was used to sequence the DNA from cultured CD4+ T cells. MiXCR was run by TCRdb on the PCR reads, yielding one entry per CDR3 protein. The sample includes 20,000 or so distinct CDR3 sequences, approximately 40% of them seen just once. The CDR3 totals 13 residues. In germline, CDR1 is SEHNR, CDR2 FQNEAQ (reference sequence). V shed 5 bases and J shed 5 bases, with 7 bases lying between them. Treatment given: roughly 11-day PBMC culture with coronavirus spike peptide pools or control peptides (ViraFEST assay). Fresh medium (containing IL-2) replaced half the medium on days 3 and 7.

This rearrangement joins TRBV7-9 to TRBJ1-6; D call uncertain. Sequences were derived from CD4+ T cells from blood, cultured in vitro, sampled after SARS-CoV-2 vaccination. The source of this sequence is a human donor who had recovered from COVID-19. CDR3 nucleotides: TGTGCCAGCAGCCATGGGGATAATTCACCCCTCCACTTT. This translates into CASSHGDNSPLHF.